Listed below are T cell receptor beta chains from one sample, sequenced in a study of blood T cell repertoires in COVID-19. Some clones are missing from TCRdb's copy, which holds only in-frame ones; the method was immunoSEQ multiplex PCR. The table includes under 300,000 clones, under 90% detected once. The specimen sequenced was peripheral blood. The receptors come from a man aged 50 to 60 with acute or convalescent COVID-19. Each CDR3 is given with its conserved first and last residue. Fields, in order: clone size, V gene, J gene, D gene, CDR3 DNA, CDR3 protein. A D gene is named only where the DNA matches it firmly. Size tells how often a clone was seen (once, few, many) or the class of an expanded clone, and some rows leave it out.

NA	TRBV6-6	TRBJ2-1	TRBD2	TGTGCCAGCAGTCTAGCGGGGGGTGACAATGAGCAGTTCTTC	CASSLAGGDNEQFF
NA	TRBV5-4	TRBJ1-1	TRBD1	TGTGCCAGCAGCCCGACAGGGGGCCACACTGAAGCTTTCTTT	CASSPTGGHTEAFF
NA	TRBV7-2	TRBJ1-1	NA	TGTGCCAGCAGCTCATGGGGGGGCACTGAAGCTTTCTTT	CASSSWGGTEAFF
NA	TRBV11-2	TRBJ1-6	NA	TGTGCCAGCAGCGCCCAGGGTATGGGTTCACCCCTCCACTTT	CASSAQGMGSPLHF
NA	TRBV19	TRBJ1-2	TRBD1	TGTGCCAGTAGTATAGATGGGACGGACAGGGATGTCGGTGGCTACACCTTC	CASSIDGTDRDVGGYTF
NA	TRBV10-3	TRBJ2-1	NA	TGTGCCATCAGTCCCGGACAGCGTACCTTGAATGAGCAGTTCTTC	CAISPGQRTLNEQFF
NA	TRBV19	TRBJ2-7	NA	TGTGCCAGTAGTATGGCGGGGACGAGATACGAGCAGTACTTC	CASSMAGTRYEQYF
NA	TRBV27	TRBJ1-1	TRBD1	TGTGCCAGCAGTTTTATACCGGGGACAGGGGAAGCTTTCTTT	CASSFIPGTGEAFF
NA	TRBV7-8	TRBJ1-1	NA	TGTGCCAGCAGCCCCCAACAGCACATGAACACTGAAGCTTTCTTT	CASSPQQHMNTEAFF
NA	TRBV20-1	TRBJ2-7	NA	TGCAGTGCTAGTACACAGGTCTACGAGCAGTACTTC	CSASTQVYEQYF
NA	TRBV11-2	TRBJ1-6	NA	TGTGCCAGCAGCCAGGCCTTTTCACCCCTCCACTTT	CASSQAFSPLHF
NA	TRBV6-5	TRBJ1-2	TRBD1	TGTGCCAGCAGTTCACAGGGGGTGGATGGCTACACCTTC	CASSSQGVDGYTF
NA	TRBV6-6	TRBJ2-1	TRBD2	TGTGCCAGCGGGCAGACTAGCGGGGGGCGGAATGAGCAGTTCTTC	CASGQTSGGRNEQFF
NA	TRBV19	TRBJ2-5	NA	TGTGCCAGTAGTAAGGAGGGCAGAGAGCCTGACTACCAAGAGACCCAGTACTTC	CASSKEGREPDYQETQYF
once	TRBV5-1	TRBJ1-1	TRBD1	TGCGCCAGCAGCGAAGGGACAGGGGTTGAAGCTTTCTTT	CASSEGTGVEAFF
NA	TRBV7-9	TRBJ1-2	NA	TGTGCCAGCAGCCCCGGACAATCTAACTATGGCTACACCTTC	CASSPGQSNYGYTF
NA	TRBV5-1	TRBJ2-2	TRBD2	TGCGCCAGCAGCTTCGGGGGGGCCACGAACACCGGGGAGCTGTTTTTT	CASSFGGATNTGELFF
NA	TRBV7-6	TRBJ2-2	TRBD1	TGTGCCAGCAGCCTAGCCGGGACAGGGGGCACCGGGGAGCTGTTTTTT	CASSLAGTGGTGELFF
NA	TRBV7-9	TRBJ1-1	TRBD1	TGTGCCAGCAGCATATGGGACAGGAAGAACACTGAAGCTTTCTTT	CASSIWDRKNTEAFF
NA	TRBV21-1	TRBJ1-5	NA	TGTGCCAGCAGCACCCAACGACAGGGGGCGAGGGAGCCCCAGCATTTT	CASSTQRQGAREPQHF
NA	TRBV29-1	TRBJ2-5	TRBD1	TGCAGCGTTCAGGGGGCGCGGGAGACCCAGTACTTC	CSVQGARETQYF
NA	TRBV2	TRBJ2-7	TRBD1	TGTGCCAGCATCCGGGACAGGGGCTCCTACGAGCAGTACTTC	CASIRDRGSYEQYF
NA	TRBV19	TRBJ2-3	TRBD2	TGTGCCAGTAGTATAGTAGCGGGGGGGCCAACAGATACGCAGTATTTT	CASSIVAGGPTDTQYF
NA	TRBV6-5	TRBJ2-1	NA	TGTGCCAGCAGCCTCACTTCAAGCTCCTACAATGAGCAGTTCTTC	CASSLTSSSYNEQFF
NA	TRBV7-2	TRBJ2-3	NA	TGTGCCAGCAGCATAGGGGGACACCGCACAGATACGCAGTATTTT	CASSIGGHRTDTQYF
NA	TRBV4-1	TRBJ2-1	TRBD2	TGCGCCAGCAGCCAAGTCCCACTAGCGGGGGCATACAATGAGCAGTTCTTC	CASSQVPLAGAYNEQFF
NA	TRBV19	TRBJ1-2	NA	TGTGCCAGTACTCCCGATCGACAGACTAACTATGGCTACACCTTC	CASTPDRQTNYGYTF
NA	TRBV3-1/TRBV3-2	TRBJ1-6	NA	TGTGCCAGCAGCCAAGTAGGTACAGGCATTTATAATTCACCCCTCCACTTT	CASSQVGTGIYNSPLHF
NA	TRBV7-9	TRBJ2-1	TRBD2	TGTGCCAGCAGCCTTCAGGGAGGGTTCGATGAGCAGTTCTTC	CASSLQGGFDEQFF
many	TRBV4-1	TRBJ1-1	NA	TGCGCCAGCAGCCAAGTCACAGGCGGAGATCCTGAAGCTTTCTTT	CASSQVTGGDPEAFF
NA	TRBV11-1	TRBJ1-1	NA	TGTGCCAGCAGCCAGGGGATGAACACTGAAGCTTTCTTT	CASSQGMNTEAFF
once	TRBV7-9	TRBJ1-5	NA	TGTGCCAGCAGCTCCAGCTGGGGGGATCAGCCCCAGCATTTT	CASSSSWGDQPQHF
NA	TRBV7-6	TRBJ2-2	NA	TGTGCCAGCAGCTCCGGAATAGGCGGAAAAGGGGCCGGGGAGCTGTTTTTT	CASSSGIGGKGAGELFF